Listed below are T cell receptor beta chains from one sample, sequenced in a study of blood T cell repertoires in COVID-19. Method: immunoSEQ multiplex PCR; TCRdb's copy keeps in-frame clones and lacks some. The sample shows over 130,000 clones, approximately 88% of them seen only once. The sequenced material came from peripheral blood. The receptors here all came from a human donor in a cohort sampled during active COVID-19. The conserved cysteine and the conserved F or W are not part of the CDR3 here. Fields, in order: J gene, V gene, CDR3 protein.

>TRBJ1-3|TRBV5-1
ASSLDAAGNTIY
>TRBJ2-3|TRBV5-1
ASSPLRLAGSDTQY
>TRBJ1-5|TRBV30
AWSAPPGLSNQPQH
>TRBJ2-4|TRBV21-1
ASSTKGGKNIQY
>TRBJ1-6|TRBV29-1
SVVPRVFTSPLH
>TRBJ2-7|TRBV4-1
ASSQGPGNEQY
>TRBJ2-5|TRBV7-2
ASSLQRGGQETQY
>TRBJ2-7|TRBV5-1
ASSLDRAYEQY
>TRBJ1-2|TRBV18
ASSPRDNPYYT
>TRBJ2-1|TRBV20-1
SASDGGANEQF
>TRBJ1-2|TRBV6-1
ASSEGQGLTYGYT
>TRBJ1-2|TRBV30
AWSPAGGKYYGYT
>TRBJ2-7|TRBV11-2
ASSPSFEQY
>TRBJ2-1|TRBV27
ASSFTWTSGAPTQF
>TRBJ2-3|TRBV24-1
ATSDALGAGGRADTQY
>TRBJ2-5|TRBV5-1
ASSLAGGPEETQY
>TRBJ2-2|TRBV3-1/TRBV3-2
ASSLQGVRELF
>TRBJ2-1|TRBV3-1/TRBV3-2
ASSQGLGNNEQF
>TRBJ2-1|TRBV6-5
ASSTPGVSYNEQF
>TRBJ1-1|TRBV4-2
ASSLPGLQNTEAF
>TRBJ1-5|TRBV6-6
ASSSQQGNNQPQH
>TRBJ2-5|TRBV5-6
ASSLWDRKETQY
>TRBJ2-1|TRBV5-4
ASSLAAGSTYNEQF
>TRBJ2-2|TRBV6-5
ASRNRDRGTGELF
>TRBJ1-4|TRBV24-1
ATSPWTEATNEKLF
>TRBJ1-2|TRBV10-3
AISEGDRIMADT
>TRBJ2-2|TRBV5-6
ASSLFTNTGELF
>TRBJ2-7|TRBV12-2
ASRFLDMNEQY
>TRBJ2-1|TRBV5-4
ASSAGTSYNEQF
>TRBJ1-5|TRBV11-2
ASSLEGSPGYLDQPQH
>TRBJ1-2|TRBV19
ASRTGRVTNGYT
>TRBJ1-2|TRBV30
AWSVPFGGYT
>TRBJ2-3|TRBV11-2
ASSLVSFSGYTDTQY
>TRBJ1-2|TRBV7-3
ASSLEGTGATIYGYT
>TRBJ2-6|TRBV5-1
ASSLGWGGPSSGANVLT
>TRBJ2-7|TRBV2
ASQQVREQY
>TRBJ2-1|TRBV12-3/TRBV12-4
ASSITGTRQF
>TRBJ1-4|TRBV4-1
ASSQRDRGQRAYNEKLF
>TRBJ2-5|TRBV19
ASSIFPSRETQY
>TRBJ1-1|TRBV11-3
ASSLERNTEAF
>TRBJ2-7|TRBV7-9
ASSLSGTYEQY
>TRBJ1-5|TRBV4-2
ASSRRTGGDQPQH
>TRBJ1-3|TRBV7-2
ASGDSPHSGNTIY
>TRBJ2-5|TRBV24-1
ATGRQARRETQY
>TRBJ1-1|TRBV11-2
ASRATGGTEAF